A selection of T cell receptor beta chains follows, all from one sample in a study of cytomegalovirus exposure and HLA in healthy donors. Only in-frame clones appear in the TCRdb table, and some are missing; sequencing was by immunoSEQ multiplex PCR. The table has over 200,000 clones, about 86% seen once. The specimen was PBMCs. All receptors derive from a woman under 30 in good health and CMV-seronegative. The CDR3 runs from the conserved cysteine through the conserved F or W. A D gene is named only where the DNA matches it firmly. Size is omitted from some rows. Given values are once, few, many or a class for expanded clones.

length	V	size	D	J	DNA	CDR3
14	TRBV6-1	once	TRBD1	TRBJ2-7	TGTGCCAGCATTCGGAACAGGGGGCCGGGAGAGCAGTACTTC	CASIRNRGPGEQYF
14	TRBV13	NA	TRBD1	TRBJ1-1	TGTGCCAGCAGCCTACGGACAGGGAACACTGAAGCTTTCTTT	CASSLRTGNTEAFF
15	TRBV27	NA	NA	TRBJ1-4	TGTGCCAGCAGTACGTATCAGGGGCGGCATGAAAAACTGTTTTTT	CASSTYQGRHEKLFF
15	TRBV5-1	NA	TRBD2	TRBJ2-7	TGCGCCAGCAGCCCCACTAGCGGGGGGTCCTACGAGCAGTACTTC	CASSPTSGGSYEQYF
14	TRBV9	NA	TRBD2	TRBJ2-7	TGTGCCAGCAGCAGATGGACTAGCGAGGACGAGCAGTACTTC	CASSRWTSEDEQYF
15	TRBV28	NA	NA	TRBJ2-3	TGTGCCAGCACTCTACAGGGAGGGCGATCCGATACGCAGTATTTT	CASTLQGGRSDTQYF
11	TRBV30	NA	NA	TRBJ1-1	TGTGCCTGGAGGGGGGGGACTGAAGCTTTCTTT	CAWRGGTEAFF
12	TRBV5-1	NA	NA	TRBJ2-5	TGCGCCAGCAGCACGGGTGGGGAGACCCAGTACTTC	CASSTGGETQYF
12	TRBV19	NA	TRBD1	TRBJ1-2	TGTGCCAGTCGAGGGGGCGACTATGGCTACACCTTC	CASRGGDYGYTF
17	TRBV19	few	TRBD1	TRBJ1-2	TGTGCCAGTAGTATTGGGCTAATCGGACAGGGAAGATATGGCTACACCTTC	CASSIGLIGQGRYGYTF
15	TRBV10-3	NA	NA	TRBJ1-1	TGTGCCATCAGTGATTCGTCGGGGGAGAACACTGAAGCTTTCTTT	CAISDSSGENTEAFF
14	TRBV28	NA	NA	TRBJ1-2	TGTGCCAGCAGTTCCCCACAGGACGTATATGGCTACACCTTC	CASSSPQDVYGYTF
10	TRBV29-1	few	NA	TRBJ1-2	TGCAGCGTTGAGGAGGTACAGGGAGCCTTC	CSVEEVQGAF
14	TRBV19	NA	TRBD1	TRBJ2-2	TGTGCCAGTACCCGGGGACAGGGTAACGGGGAGCTGTTTTTT	CASTRGQGNGELFF
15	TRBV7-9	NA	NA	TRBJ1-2	TGTGCCAGCAGCTTAGGGGAGGGTAGAAACTATGGCTACACCTTC	CASSLGEGRNYGYTF
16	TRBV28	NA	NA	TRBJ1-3	TGTGCCAGCAGTTTTCTAGGACAGACCTCTGGAAACACCATATATTTT	CASSFLGQTSGNTIYF
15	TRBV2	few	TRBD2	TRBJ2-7	TGTGCCAGCTTGGCGCACGGACTAGCCCCCTACGAGCAGTACTTC	CASLAHGLAPYEQYF
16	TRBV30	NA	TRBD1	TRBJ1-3	TGTGCCTGGAGTGGACACCCGACAGGGTCTGGAAACACCATATATTTT	CAWSGHPTGSGNTIYF
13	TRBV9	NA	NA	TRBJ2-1	TGTGCCAGCAGCGTAGGGAGGAGGGATGAGCAGTTCTTC	CASSVGRRDEQFF
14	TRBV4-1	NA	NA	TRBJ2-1	TGCGCCAGCAGCCAAGAACCAGGGCAGGGTGAGCAGTTCTTC	CASSQEPGQGEQFF
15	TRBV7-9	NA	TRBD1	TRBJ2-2	TGTGCCAGCAGACCGGGACAGGCGAACACCGGGGAGCTGTTTTTT	CASRPGQANTGELFF
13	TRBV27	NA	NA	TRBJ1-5	TGTGCCAGCAGTACCCTAGCCAATCAGCCCCAGCATTTT	CASSTLANQPQHF
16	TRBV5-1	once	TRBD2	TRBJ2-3	TGCGCCAGCAGCTCTGGGGCTAGCGGGGTCCAAGATACGCAGTATTTT	CASSSGASGVQDTQYF
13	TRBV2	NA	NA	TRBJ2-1	TGTGCCAGCATAACCGACAGGTCATATGAGCAGTTCTTC	CASITDRSYEQFF
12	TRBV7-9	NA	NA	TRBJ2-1	TGTGCCAGCAGCCCGACGGCGGATGAGCAGTTCTTC	CASSPTADEQFF
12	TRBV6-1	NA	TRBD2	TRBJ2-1	TGTGCCAGCAGTGAACTAGCGGCTGAGCAGTTCTTC	CASSELAAEQFF
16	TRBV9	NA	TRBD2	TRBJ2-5	TGTGCCAGCAGCGAGGCAATAGCGGGAGTTCAGGAGACCCAGTACTTC	CASSEAIAGVQETQYF
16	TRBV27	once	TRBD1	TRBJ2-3	TGTGCCAGCAGACCCCAGACAGGGGAAGGGGCAGATACGCAGTATTTT	CASRPQTGEGADTQYF
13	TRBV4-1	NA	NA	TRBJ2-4	TGCGCCAGCAGAGGGAGGGCCAAAAACATTCAGTACTTC	CASRGRAKNIQYF
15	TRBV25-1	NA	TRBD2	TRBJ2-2	TGTGCCAGCTACGGGGGGGGGTTCGACACCGGGGAGCTGTTTTTT	CASYGGGFDTGELFF
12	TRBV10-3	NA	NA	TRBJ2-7	TGTGCCATCGGGGGGTCCCCCTACGAGCAGTACTTC	CAIGGSPYEQYF
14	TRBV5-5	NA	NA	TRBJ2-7	TGTGCCAGCAGCTTTCAGGGGATCTCCTACGAGCAGTACTTC	CASSFQGISYEQYF